This T cell receptor (beta chain) was captured by sequencing in a study of beta chain features in type 1 diabetes. TCRB transcripts that were expressed got sequenced, as all of the isolated RNA had been reverse transcribed. The data were produced by immunoSEQ multiplex PCR, yet TCRdb's version contains in-frame clones alone and is incomplete. Of 150,000 to 200,000 clones listed, 7.5% to 9.5% are singletons. Germline V lookup: CDR1 SGHTA, CDR2 FQGTGA. Germline trimming cut 5 bases from V and 7 bases from J; bases unmatched to any gene: 6. The CDR3 sequence is 13 residues long. Study-level points and caveats: Moderate but significant shortening of TCRB CDR3s was recorded in all four CD4+ subsets from Type 1 diabetes patients.

One heparinised draw of blood, averaging roughly 120 mL, came from each donor. Based on CD45RO/CCR7/CD25/CD127/CD95/CD27, CD4+ regulatory, stem cell-like memory, naive and central memory cells were sorted. For this clone: Its target is not known.

J is TRBJ1-1 and V is TRBV7-3, with 8 bases aligning to TRBD1. The sequence was collected from a woman under 30 in good health. Sequencing input: central memory CD4+ T cells from blood. The CDR3 DNA sequence: TGTGCCAGCAGCCCCCGACAGGGGTTTGAAGCTTTCTTT. Protein sequence: CASSPRQGFEAFF.